This TCR beta chain is from a study of T-cell reconstitution after alpha-beta-depleted transplantation in children. Broader study findings: A year had passed since transplant, and T-cell counts and diversity by then came mostly from newly produced T cells. Diversity of TCRbeta at day 60 was high in some patients, arising from surviving recipient T cells and thymic progenitors. As was reported, about two months after transplant, alpha-beta T cells came from several hundred expanded graft clones.

Researchers prepared the TCRbeta library using unique molecular identifiers, the study reports. TCRdb re-called the PCR reads with MiXCR, one entry per CDR3 protein. Altogether around 300,000 distinct CDR3 sequences are present, just over 7.5% being singletons, with the ten largest covering about 8.2%. This clonotype was seen many times. Its antigen is unidentified. V was cut by 3 bases and J by 3 bases, with 6 bases left in between. The CDR3 totals 14 residues. The material was peripheral blood, obtained 360 days after TCRalphabeta/CD19-depleted stem cell transplant. This clonotype was sampled from a female patient aged 2 to 10 who had a stem cell transplant for Fanconi anemia, so the T cells may come from the graft donor. The chain uses TRBV12-3 or TRBV12-4 and TRBJ2-6; no reliable D call. This chain's CDR3 is CASSLWGGANVLTF. As DNA, the CDR3 is TGTGCCAGCAGTTTGTGGGGTGGGGCCAACGTCCTGACTTTC.